The 15 T cell receptor beta chains presented below share a single source sample, sequenced in a study of cytomegalovirus exposure and HLA in healthy donors. The PCR had 60 Vbeta and 13 Jbeta primers. Using immunoSEQ multiplex PCR, the repertoire was profiled, and TCRdb retains in-frame clones only, with some absent. Of some 120,000 clones in the sample, 80% to 85% are singletons; the top ten hold about 2.4%. The sequencing input was PBMCs. The source of these receptors is a woman aged 35 to 49 in good health and CMV-seronegative.

The genes are TRBV28 and TRBJ2-5; a possible D gene is TRBD1 (5 bases). Trimming pared 5 bases from V and 7 bases from J, leaving 23 bases between. Germline CDR1 MDHEN, CDR2 SYDVKM. This CDR3 has 16 residues. DNA for the CDR3: TGTGCCAGCAGTCCCCAGGGTCGATCGTTTGGTGCGACCCAGTACTTC. Its protein product is CASSPQGRSFGATQYF.

This chain connects TRBV6-1 to TRBJ1-2; 10 bases are shared with TRBD1. The CDR3 runs to 15 residues. J was trimmed by 6 bases and V by 5 bases; bases with no gene match: 9. Germline CDR1 MNHNS, CDR2 SASEGT. The CDR3 region is CASSSLGGQGHGYTF. The DNA for the CDR3 is TGTGCCAGCAGTTCATTAGGGGGACAGGGGCATGGCTACACCTTC.

The CDR3 here is CASSPVTRQISYEQYF. For the CDR3, the DNA is TGTGCCAGCAGTCCCGTGACTAGACAAATTTCCTACGAGCAGTACTTC. This chain links TRBV27 with TRBJ2-7; weak D call: TRBD2 (6 bases). Trimming removed 5 bases at V and 1 base at J, with 18 bases between. The CDR3 is 16 residues long. Germline V gene sequence: CDR1 MNHEY, CDR2 SMNVEV (reference sequence).

This chain connects TRBV7-2 to TRBJ2-5; 10 nucleotides align to TRBD1. Germline CDR1 SGHTA, CDR2 FQGNSA. The trim removed 1 base at V and 7 bases at J, leaving 9 bases unmatched. The CDR3 spans 16 residues. Here the CDR3 reads CASSLGVGQGRGTQYF. As DNA, the CDR3 is TGTGCCAGCAGCTTAGGAGTGGGACAGGGGAGGGGGACCCAGTACTTC.

This clone was recorded a few times. V is TRBV6-1 and J is TRBJ1-1; 8 bases line up with TRBD1. Trimming removed 0 bases from V and 0 bases from J; junction bases left unmatched: 3. The CDR3 extends over 16 amino acids. The germline V gene has CDR1 MNHNS and CDR2 SASEGT. CDR3: CASSEARDRLNTEAFF. The CDR3 DNA reads TGTGCCAGCAGTGAAGCCCGGGACAGGTTGAACACTGAAGCTTTCTTT.

This clone was counted a single time. The CDR3 DNA reads as TGTGCCAGCAGCTTATTCCAGGGCGTCCTGACTTTC. Amino acids: CASSLFQGVLTF. This chain links TRBV11-3 with TRBJ2-6, with a tentative D call TRBD1 (5 bases). Germline CDR1 SGHNT, CDR2 YENEEA. The CDR3 runs 12 residues. The germline V and J ends were trimmed by 2 bases and 12 bases, with 8 bases remaining between them. Full variable domain (remainder filled in from reference TRBV11-3 and TRBJ2-6): EAGVVQSPRYKIIEKKQPVAFWCNPISGHNTLYWYLQNLGQGPELLIRYENEEAVDDSQLPKDRFSAERLKGVDSTLKIQPAELGDSAVYLCASSLFQGVLTFGAGSRLTVL.

This clone was counted only a few times. The chain is built from TRBV19 and TRBJ1-1, with D tentatively TRBD1 (5 bases). There are 14 residues in the CDR3. V was shortened by 3 bases and J by 0 bases, with 8 bases between the two germline ends. Germline V CDR1 and CDR2: LNHDA, SQIVND (reference sequence). CDR3 sequence reads: CASSIKGVNTEAFF. CDR3 bases: TGTGCCAGTAGTATTAAAGGGGTGAACACTGAAGCTTTCTTT.

V usage is TRBV7-8 and J usage is TRBJ2-7; 7 bases are shared with TRBD2. V trimming: 1 base; J trimming: 4 bases; junction bases outside the gene matches: 4. The germline gives CDR1 SGHVS, CDR2 FQNEAQ. The CDR3 has 14 amino acids. The CDR3 loop is CASSLGLAVYEQYF. The CDR3, as DNA: TGTGCCAGCAGCTTAGGACTAGCTGTTTACGAGCAGTACTTC.

The chain uses TRBV6-5 and TRBJ1-2; tentative D call: TRBD1 (5 bases). The germline V gene encodes CDR1 MNHEY and CDR2 SVGAGI. V was shortened by 4 bases and J by 5 bases, with 11 bases between the two germline ends. The CDR3 is 13 amino acids. The CDR3 DNA follows: TGTGCCAGCAGTTGGGGGGGACCTTATGGCTACACCTTC. It codes for CASSWGGPYGYTF.

In this sample, this clone turned up once. The chain employs TRBV10-3 and TRBJ1-2; 7 bases align to TRBD1. CDR3 length equals 11 residues. Germline-derived CDR1 and CDR2 are ENHRY and SYGVKD. V trimming: 5 bases; J trimming: 8 bases; junction bases outside the gene matches: 2. The CDR3 DNA reads TGTGCCATCAGTACAGGGGAAGGCTACACCTTC. Translating gives CAISTGEGYTF.

The V and J genes are TRBV2 and TRBJ2-2; maybe TRBD2 (5 bases). Germline values: CDR1 SNHLY, CDR2 FYNNEI. CDR3 length: 14 residues. Trimming removed 1 base at V and 7 bases at J, with 10 bases between. This chain's CDR3 is CASSEEGRGGELFF. CDR3 nucleotide sequence: TGTGCCAGCAGTGAAGAGGGTCGGGGCGGGGAGCTGTTTTTT.

The rearrangement joins TRBV6-1 to TRBJ2-7; maybe TRBD2 (6 bases). Germline V gives CDR1 MNHNS, CDR2 SASEGT. This CDR3 is built from 15 residues. The V and J ends lost 5 bases and 5 bases respectively, with 19 bases between them. This CDR3 is CASSTLGPGGHEQYF. The DNA for the CDR3 is TGTGCCAGCAGTACATTGGGACCCGGGGGACACGAGCAGTACTTC.

V gene TRBV9 combines with J gene TRBJ2-5, with D uncertain. Gene TRBJ2-7 matches the end of the DNA better, so the J call may be wrong. This CDR3 is built from 14 residues. Germline values: CDR1 SGDLS, CDR2 YYNGEE. The CDR3, as DNA: TGTGCCAGCAGCGTAGTAGACTCTGCCTACGAGCAGTACTTC. This sequence encodes CASSVVDSAYEQYF.

This clone was counted between two and nine times. V and J are TRBV19 and TRBJ1-1; 8 bases fit TRBD1. Trimming took 6 bases from V and 0 from J; bases not matched to a gene: 6. Germline CDR1 and CDR2: LNHDA and SQIVND (reference sequence). The CDR3 extends over 15 amino acids. CDR3 region: CASSFGTGMNTEAFF. Written as DNA, the CDR3 is TGTGCCAGTAGCTTTGGGACAGGAATGAACACTGAAGCTTTCTTT.

There are a few counts of this clone. The chain has TRBV4-1 and TRBJ2-3; TRBD1 might be the D (6 bases). V lost 5 bases to trimming and J lost 0 bases, with 9 bases between them. The CDR3 consists of 14 residues. The germline CDR1 and CDR2 sequences are MGHRA and YSYEKL. In DNA, the CDR3 is TGCGCCAGCAGCTGGACAGTGAGCACAGATACGCAGTATTTT. It encodes CASSWTVSTDTQYF.